This T cell receptor beta chain was found in a study of regulatory T cells in long-lasting Graves disease. Overall study findings and caveats: Among the persistent patients, about 3,000 public clonotypes were shared, more than the roughly 990 shared among new patients.

Libraries of TCR beta came from iRepertoire HTBI primers plus Arm-PCR of CDR3 regions. TCRdb re-derived calls from the multiplex PCR reads in MiXCR, one entry per CDR3 protein. The table records over 350,000 distinct CDR3 sequences, around 20% of them present only once. This clonotype was seen many times. The antigen is unknown. Time point here: persistent/refractory GD, antithyroid drugs over 5 years with positive TRAb. From RNA extracted from PBMCs, the TCR library was made. The receptor comes from a female donor with Graves disease. The sequenced sample was peripheral blood mononuclear cells (PBMCs), obtained when the disease was refractory, from a patient treated with antithyroid drugs.

CDR3 sequence: CASSENAGVYEQYF. The CDR3 DNA is TGTGCCAGCAGTGAAAATGCGGGGGTGTACGAGCAGTACTTC. The J gene is TRBJ2-7, the V gene TRBV25-1; 7 bases agree with TRBD2. The CDR3 totals 14 residues. The V and J ends lost 2 bases and 4 bases, in that order; junction bases with no gene match: 5. Germline CDR1 reads MGHDK; CDR2 reads SYGVNS.